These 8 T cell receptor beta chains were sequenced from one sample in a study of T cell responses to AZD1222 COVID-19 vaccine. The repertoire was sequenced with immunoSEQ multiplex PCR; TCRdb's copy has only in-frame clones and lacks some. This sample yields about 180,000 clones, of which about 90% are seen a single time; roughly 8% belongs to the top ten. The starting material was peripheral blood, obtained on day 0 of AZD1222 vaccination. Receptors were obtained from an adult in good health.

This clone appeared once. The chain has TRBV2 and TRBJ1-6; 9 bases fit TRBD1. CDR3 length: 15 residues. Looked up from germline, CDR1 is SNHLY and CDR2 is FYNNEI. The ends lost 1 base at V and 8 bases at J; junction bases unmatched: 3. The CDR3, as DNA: TGTGCCAGCAGTGAAGAGGGGGACAGGGATTCACCCCTCCACTTT. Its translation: CASSEEGDRDSPLHF.

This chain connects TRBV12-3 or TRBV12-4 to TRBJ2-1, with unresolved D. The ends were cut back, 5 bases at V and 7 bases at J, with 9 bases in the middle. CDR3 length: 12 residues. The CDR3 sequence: CASSPPGNEQFF. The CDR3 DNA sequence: TGTGCCAGCAGTCCCCCCGGGAATGAGCAGTTCTTC.

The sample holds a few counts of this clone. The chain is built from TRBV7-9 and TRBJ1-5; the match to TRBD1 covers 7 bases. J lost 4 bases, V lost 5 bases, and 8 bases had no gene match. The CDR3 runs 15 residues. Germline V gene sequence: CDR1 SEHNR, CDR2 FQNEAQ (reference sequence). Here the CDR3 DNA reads TGTGCCAGCAGCAAAGACAGGGAGAGGAATCAGCCCCAGCATTTT. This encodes CASSKDRERNQPQHF.

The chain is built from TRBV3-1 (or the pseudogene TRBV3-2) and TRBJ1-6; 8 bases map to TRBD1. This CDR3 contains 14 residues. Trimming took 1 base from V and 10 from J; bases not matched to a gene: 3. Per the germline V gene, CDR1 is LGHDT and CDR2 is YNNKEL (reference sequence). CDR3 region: CASSQGDRQSPLHF. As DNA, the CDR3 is TGTGCCAGCAGCCAAGGGGACAGGCAATCACCCCTCCACTTT.

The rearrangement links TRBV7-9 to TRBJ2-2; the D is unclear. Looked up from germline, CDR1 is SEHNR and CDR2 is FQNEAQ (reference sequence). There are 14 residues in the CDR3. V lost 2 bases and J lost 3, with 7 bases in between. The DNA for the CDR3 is TGTGCCAGCAGCTTAAACACCTACACCGGGGAGCTGTTTTTT. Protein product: CASSLNTYTGELFF.

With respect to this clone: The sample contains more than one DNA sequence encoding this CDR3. CDR3 in DNA: TGCGCCAGCAGCTTGGCGGGCAGGAACACTGAAGCTTTCTTT. Translating gives CASSLAGRNTEAFF. The chain combines TRBV5-1 with TRBJ1-1; unclear D gene. The CDR3 loop spans 14 amino acids. Germline assignment: CDR1 SGHRS and CDR2 YFSETQ. The germline V and J ends were trimmed by 0 bases and 1 base, with 7 bases remaining between them.

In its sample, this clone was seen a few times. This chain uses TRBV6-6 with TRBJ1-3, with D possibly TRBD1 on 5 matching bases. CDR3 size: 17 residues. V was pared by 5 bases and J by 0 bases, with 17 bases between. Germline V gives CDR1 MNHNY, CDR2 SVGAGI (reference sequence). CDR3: CASSPDSASYSGNTIYF. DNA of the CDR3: TGTGCCAGCAGTCCAGACAGTGCCTCCTACTCTGGAAACACCATATATTTT.

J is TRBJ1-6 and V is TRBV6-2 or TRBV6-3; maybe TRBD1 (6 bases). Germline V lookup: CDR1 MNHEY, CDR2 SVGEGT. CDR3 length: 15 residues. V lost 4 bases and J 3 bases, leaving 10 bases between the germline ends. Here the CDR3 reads CASSSQGFYNSPLHF. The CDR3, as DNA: TGTGCCAGCAGTTCACAGGGTTTCTATAATTCACCCCTCCACTTT.